This T cell receptor beta chain was recorded in a study of blood T cell repertoires in COVID-19. Study-wide background: Samples taken during acute and convalescent COVID-19 were collected in the United States, Italy and Spain. The analysed material was cDNA or gDNA that came from T cells, B-cell-depleted T cells, or PBMCs.

Per the study methods: Estimates of nucleated cell counts were drawn from the amplification of reference gene primers. Using immunoSEQ multiplex PCR, the repertoire was profiled, and TCRdb retains in-frame clones only, with some absent. The V and J calls and clone size are taken from that table; D and trimming were inferred from the DNA. The repertoire holds more than 100,000 clones, around 79% seen once, with about 2% in the top ten. This clonotype was obtained from a man in his 70s with acute or convalescent COVID-19. The sequenced material came from peripheral blood.

The CDR3 nucleotides are TGCGCCAGCAGCCAAGAGCGGTATTCACCCCTCCACTTT. Amino acid sequence: CASSQERYSPLHF. V is TRBV4-3 and J is TRBJ1-6; unclear D gene. The germline V gene has CDR1 LGHNA and CDR2 YSLEER. The CDR3 is made up of 13 amino acids. Trimming cost V 0 bases and J 8 bases, with 5 bases left between them.